The subject of this entry is one T cell receptor (beta chain). Its target is not known. This sample stems from a study of post-analysis software for immune sequencing data. The study, taken as a whole, reports: TRBV segments more frequent in patients than in controls numbered five and included TRBV5-6, TRBV5-1 and TRBV20-1.

Trimming left V 6 bases short and J 6 bases short, with 10 bases between. CDR1 is MNHEY and CDR2 is SMNVEV in the germline V gene (reference sequence). This CDR3 has 12 amino acids. The library was made from cDNA and included unique molecular identifiers. MiXCR, applied by TCRdb to the PCR reads, yields one record per CDR3 protein. The sample lists 650,000 to 850,000 distinct CDR3 sequences, 46% occurring once. The gene calls are TRBV27 and TRBJ2-3, with D maybe TRBD1 (5 bases). The sample was blood. This sequence originates from a girl aged 10 to 17 with multiple sclerosis. The CDR3 sequence is CASRDKFDTQYF. The CDR3 DNA follows: TGTGCCAGCAGGGACAAGTTTGATACGCAGTATTTT.